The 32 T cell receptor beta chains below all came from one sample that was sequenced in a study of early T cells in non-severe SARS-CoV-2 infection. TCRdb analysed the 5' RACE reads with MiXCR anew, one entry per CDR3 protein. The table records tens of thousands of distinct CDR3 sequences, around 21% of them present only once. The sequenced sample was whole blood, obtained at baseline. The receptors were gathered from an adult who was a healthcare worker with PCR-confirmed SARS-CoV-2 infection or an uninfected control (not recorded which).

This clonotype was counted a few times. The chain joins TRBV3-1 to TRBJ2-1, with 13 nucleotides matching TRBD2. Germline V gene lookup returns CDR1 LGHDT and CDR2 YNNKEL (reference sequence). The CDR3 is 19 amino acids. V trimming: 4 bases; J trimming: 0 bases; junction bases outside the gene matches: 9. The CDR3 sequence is CASSLSGTSGDPSYNEQFF. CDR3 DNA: TGTGCCAGCAGCCTTTCCGGGACTAGCGGGGACCCCTCCTACAATGAGCAGTTCTTC.

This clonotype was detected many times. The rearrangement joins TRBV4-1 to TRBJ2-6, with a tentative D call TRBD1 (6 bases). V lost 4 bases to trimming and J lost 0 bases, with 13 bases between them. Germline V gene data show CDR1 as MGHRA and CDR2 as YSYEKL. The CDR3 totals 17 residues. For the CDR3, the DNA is TGCGCCAGCAGCCCTCAGACAGGTATCTCTGGGGCCAACGTCCTGACTTTC. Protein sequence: CASSPQTGISGANVLTF.

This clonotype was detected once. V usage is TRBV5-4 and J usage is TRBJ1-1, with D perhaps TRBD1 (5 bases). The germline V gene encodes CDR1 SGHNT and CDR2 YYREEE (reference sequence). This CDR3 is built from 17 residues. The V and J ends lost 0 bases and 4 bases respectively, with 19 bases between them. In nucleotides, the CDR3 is TGTGCCAGCAGCTTGGACCCTAGGCCGGGGCGCGTCACTGAAGCTTTCTTT. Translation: CASSLDPRPGRVTEAFF. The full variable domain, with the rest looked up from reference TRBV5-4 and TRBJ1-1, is ETGVTQSPTHLIKTRGQQVTLRCSSQSGHNTVSWYQQALGQGPQFIFQYYREEENGRGNFPPRFSGLQFPNYSSELNVNALELDDSALYLCASSLDPRPGRVTEAFFGQGTRLTVV.

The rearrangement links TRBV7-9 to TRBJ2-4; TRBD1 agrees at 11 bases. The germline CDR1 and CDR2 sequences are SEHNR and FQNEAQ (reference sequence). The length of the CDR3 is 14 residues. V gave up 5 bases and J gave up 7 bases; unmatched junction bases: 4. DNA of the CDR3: TGTGCCAGCAGCCCCGGACAGGGGGCGAACATTCAGTACTTC. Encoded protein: CASSPGQGANIQYF.

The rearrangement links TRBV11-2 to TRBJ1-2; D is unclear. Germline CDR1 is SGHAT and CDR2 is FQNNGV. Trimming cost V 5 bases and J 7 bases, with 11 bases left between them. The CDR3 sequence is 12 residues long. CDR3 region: CASSLRSSGYTF. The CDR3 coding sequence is TGTGCCAGCAGCCTCAGATCTTCTGGCTACACCTTC. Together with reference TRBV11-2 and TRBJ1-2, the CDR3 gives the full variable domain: EAGVAQSPRYKIIEKRQSVAFWCNPISGHATLYWYQQILGQGPKLLIQFQNNGVVDDSQLPKDRFSAERLKGVDSTLKIQPAKLEDSAVYLCASSLRSSGYTFGSGTRLTVV.

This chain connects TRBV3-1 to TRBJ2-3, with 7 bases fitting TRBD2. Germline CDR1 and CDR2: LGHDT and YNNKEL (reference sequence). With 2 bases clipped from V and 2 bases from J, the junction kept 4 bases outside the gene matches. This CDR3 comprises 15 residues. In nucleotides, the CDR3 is TGTGCCAGCAGCCAATCTAGCGGAGACACAGATACGCAGTATTTT. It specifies CASSQSSGDTDTQYF.

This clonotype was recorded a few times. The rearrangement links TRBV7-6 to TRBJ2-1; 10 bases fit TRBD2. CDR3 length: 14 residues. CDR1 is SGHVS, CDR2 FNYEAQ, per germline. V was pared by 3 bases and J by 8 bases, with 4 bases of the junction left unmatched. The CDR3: CASSLSGGVDEQFF. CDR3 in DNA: TGTGCCAGCAGCTTGAGCGGGGGGGTGGATGAGCAGTTCTTC.

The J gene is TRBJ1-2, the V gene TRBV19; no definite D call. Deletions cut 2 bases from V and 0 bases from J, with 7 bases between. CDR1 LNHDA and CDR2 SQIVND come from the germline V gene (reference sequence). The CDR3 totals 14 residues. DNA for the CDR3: TGTGCCAGTAGTATATCATCAGCTAACTATGGCTACACCTTC. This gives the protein CASSISSANYGYTF. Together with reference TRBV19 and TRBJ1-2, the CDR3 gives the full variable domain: DGGITQSPKYLFRKEGQNVTLSCEQNLNHDAMYWYRQDPGQGLRLIYYSQIVNDFQKGDIAEGYSVSREKKESFPLTVTSAQKNPTAFYLCASSISSANYGYTFGSGTRLTVV.

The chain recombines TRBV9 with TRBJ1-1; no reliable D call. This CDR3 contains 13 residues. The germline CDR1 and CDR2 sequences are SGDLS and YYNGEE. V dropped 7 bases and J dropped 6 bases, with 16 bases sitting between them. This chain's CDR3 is CASSRAPGPEAFF. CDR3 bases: TGTGCCAGCTCCCGGGCTCCAGGCCCTGAAGCTTTCTTT.

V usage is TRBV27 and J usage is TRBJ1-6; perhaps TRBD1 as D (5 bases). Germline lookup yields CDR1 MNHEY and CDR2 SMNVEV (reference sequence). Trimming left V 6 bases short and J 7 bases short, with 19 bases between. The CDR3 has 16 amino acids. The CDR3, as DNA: TGTGCCAGCAGCCGCACTTCAGGGATTTGGAATTCACCCCTCCACTTT. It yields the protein CASSRTSGIWNSPLHF.

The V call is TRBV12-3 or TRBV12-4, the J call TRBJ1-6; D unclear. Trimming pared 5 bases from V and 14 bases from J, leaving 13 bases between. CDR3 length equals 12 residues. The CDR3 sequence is CASSPELKTLHF. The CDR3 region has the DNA TGTGCCAGCAGTCCCGAGCTCAAAACCCTCCACTTT.

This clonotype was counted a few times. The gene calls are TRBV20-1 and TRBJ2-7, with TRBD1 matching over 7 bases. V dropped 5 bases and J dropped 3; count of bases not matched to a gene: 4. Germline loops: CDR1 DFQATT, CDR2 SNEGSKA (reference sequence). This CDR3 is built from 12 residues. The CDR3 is CSAGDSNYEQYF. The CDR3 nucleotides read TGCAGTGCTGGGGACAGTAACTACGAGCAGTACTTC.

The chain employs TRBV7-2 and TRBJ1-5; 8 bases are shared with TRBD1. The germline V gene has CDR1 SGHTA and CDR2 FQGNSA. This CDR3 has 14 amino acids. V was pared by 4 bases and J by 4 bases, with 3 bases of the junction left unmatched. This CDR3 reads CASSSHRGNQPQHF. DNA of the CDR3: TGTGCCAGCAGCTCCCACAGGGGGAATCAGCCCCAGCATTTT.

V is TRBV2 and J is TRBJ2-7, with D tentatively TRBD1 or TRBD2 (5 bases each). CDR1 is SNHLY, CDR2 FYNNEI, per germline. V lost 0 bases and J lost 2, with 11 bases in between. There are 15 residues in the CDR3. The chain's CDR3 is CASSEAPGTPYEQYF. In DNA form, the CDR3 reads TGTGCCAGCAGTGAAGCGCCGGGGACCCCCTACGAGCAGTACTTC.

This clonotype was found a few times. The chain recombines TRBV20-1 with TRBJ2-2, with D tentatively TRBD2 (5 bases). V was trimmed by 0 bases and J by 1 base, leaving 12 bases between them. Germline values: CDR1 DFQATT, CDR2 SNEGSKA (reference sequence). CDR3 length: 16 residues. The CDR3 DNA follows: TGCAGTGCTAGAGATCCTCGACGGGGGAACACCGGGGAGCTGTTTTTT. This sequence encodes CSARDPRRGNTGELFF.

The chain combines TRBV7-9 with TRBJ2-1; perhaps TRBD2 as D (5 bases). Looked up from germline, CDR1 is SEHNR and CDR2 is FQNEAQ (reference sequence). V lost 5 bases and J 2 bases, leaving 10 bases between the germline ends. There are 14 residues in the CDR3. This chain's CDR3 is CASSVSGTYNEQFF. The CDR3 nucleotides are TGTGCCAGCAGCGTCTCCGGGACCTACAATGAGCAGTTCTTC.

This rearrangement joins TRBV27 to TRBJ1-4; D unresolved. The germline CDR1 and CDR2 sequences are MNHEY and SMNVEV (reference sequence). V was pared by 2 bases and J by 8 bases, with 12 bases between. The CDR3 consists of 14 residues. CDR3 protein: CASSLGGGVEKLFF. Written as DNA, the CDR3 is TGTGCCAGCAGTTTAGGAGGCGGCGTGGAAAAACTGTTTTTT.

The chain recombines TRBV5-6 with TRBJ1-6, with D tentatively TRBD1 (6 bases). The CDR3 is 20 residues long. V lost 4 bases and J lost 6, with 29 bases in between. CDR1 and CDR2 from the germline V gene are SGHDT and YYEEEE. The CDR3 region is CASSLGQSSERVSVNSPLHF. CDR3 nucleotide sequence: TGTGCCAGCAGCCTGGGACAATCTTCAGAACGTGTCTCTGTTAATTCACCCCTCCACTTT.

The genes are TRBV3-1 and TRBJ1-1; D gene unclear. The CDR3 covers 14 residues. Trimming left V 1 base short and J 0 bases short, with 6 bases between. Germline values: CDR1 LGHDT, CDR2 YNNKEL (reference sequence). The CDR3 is CASSQVGVNTEAFF. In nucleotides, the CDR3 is TGTGCCAGCAGCCAAGTCGGGGTGAACACTGAAGCTTTCTTT.

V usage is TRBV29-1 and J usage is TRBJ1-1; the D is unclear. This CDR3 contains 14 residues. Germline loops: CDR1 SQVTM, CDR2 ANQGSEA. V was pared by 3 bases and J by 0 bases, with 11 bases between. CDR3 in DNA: TGCAGCGTTGATCATCCGATCCTGAACACTGAAGCTTTCTTT. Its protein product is CSVDHPILNTEAFF. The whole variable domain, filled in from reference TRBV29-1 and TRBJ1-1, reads SAVISQKPSRDICQRGTSLTIQCQVDSQVTMMFWYRQQPGQSLTLIATANQGSEATYESGFVIDKFPISRPNLTFSTLTVSNMSPEDSSIYLCSVDHPILNTEAFFGQGTRLTVV.

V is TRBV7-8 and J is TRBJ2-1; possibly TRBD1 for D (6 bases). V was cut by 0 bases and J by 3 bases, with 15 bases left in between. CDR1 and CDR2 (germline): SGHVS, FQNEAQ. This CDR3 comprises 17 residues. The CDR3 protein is CASSLALRDTGYNEQFF. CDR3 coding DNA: TGTGCCAGCAGCTTAGCACTCCGGGACACTGGCTACAATGAGCAGTTCTTC.

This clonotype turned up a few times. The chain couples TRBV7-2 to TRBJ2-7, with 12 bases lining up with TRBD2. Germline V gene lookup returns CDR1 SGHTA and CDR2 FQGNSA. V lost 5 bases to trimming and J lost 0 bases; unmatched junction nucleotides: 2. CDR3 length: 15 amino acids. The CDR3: CASSPTSGSSYEQYF. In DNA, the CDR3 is TGTGCCAGCAGCCCGACTAGCGGGAGCTCCTACGAGCAGTACTTC.

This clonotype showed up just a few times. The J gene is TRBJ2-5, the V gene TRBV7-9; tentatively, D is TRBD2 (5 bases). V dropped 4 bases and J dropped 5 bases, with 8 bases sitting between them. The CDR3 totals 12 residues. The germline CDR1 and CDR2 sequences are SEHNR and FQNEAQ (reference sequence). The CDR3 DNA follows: TGTGCCAGCAGCTCCTGGGAGGAGACCCAGTACTTC. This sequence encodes CASSSWEETQYF.

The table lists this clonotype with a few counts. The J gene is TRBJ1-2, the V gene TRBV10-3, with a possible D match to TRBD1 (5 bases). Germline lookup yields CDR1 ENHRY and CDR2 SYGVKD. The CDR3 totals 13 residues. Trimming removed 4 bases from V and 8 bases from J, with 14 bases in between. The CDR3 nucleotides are TGTGCCATCAGTGGGACGGACATCGGCGGCTACACCTTC. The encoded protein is CAISGTDIGGYTF.

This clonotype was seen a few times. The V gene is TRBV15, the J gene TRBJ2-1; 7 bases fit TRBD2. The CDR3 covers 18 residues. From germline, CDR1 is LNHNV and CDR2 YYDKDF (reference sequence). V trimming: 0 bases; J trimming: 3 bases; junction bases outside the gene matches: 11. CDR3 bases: TGTGCCACCAGCAGAGAATTCTCTCGTGCGGGGGACTACAATGAGCAGTTCTTC. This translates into CATSREFSRAGDYNEQFF.

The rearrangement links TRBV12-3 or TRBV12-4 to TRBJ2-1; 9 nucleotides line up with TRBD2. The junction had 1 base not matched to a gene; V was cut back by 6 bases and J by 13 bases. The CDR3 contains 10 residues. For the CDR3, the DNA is TGTGCCAGCAGGGGACTAGCCCAGTTCTTC. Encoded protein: CASRGLAQFF.

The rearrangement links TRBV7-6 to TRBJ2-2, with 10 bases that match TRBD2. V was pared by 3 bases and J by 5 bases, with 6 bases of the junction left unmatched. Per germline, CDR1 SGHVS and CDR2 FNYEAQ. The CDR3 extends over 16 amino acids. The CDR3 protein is CASSLPSGGRTGELFF. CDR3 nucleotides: TGTGCCAGCAGCTTGCCTAGCGGGGGCAGGACCGGGGAGCTGTTTTTT.

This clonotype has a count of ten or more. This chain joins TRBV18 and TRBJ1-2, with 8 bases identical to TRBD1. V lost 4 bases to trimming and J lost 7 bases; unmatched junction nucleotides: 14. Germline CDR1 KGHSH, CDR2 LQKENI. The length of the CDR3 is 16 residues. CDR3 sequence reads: CASSLGTGLTSSGYTF. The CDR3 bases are TGTGCCAGCTCACTGGGGACAGGTCTCACTTCGAGTGGCTACACCTTC.

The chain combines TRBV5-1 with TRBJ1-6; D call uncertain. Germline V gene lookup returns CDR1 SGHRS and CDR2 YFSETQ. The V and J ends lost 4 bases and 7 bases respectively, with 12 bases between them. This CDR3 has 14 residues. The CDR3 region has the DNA TGCGCCAGCAGCCTGAAGGTCCAAAATTCACCCCTCCACTTT. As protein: CASSLKVQNSPLHF.

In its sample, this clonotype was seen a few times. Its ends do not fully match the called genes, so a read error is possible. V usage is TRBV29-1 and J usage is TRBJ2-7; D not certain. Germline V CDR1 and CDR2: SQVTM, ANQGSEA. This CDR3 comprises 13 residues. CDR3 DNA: TGCAGCGTCGAAGAAGGGCTCCACTACGAGCAGTACTTC. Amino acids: CSVEEGLHYEQYF.

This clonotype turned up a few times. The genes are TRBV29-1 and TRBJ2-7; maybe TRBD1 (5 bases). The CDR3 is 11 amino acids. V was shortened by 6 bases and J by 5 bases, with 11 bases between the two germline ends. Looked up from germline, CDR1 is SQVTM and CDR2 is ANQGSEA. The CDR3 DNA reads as TGCAGCGTGGGCTTAGGGGACGAGCAGTACTTC. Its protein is CSVGLGDEQYF.

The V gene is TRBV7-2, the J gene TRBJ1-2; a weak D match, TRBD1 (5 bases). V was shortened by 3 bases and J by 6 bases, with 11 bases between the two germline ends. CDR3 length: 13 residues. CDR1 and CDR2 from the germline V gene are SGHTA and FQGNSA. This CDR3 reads CASSFQGRDGYTF. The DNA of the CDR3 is TGTGCCAGCAGCTTTCAGGGAAGGGATGGCTACACCTTC.